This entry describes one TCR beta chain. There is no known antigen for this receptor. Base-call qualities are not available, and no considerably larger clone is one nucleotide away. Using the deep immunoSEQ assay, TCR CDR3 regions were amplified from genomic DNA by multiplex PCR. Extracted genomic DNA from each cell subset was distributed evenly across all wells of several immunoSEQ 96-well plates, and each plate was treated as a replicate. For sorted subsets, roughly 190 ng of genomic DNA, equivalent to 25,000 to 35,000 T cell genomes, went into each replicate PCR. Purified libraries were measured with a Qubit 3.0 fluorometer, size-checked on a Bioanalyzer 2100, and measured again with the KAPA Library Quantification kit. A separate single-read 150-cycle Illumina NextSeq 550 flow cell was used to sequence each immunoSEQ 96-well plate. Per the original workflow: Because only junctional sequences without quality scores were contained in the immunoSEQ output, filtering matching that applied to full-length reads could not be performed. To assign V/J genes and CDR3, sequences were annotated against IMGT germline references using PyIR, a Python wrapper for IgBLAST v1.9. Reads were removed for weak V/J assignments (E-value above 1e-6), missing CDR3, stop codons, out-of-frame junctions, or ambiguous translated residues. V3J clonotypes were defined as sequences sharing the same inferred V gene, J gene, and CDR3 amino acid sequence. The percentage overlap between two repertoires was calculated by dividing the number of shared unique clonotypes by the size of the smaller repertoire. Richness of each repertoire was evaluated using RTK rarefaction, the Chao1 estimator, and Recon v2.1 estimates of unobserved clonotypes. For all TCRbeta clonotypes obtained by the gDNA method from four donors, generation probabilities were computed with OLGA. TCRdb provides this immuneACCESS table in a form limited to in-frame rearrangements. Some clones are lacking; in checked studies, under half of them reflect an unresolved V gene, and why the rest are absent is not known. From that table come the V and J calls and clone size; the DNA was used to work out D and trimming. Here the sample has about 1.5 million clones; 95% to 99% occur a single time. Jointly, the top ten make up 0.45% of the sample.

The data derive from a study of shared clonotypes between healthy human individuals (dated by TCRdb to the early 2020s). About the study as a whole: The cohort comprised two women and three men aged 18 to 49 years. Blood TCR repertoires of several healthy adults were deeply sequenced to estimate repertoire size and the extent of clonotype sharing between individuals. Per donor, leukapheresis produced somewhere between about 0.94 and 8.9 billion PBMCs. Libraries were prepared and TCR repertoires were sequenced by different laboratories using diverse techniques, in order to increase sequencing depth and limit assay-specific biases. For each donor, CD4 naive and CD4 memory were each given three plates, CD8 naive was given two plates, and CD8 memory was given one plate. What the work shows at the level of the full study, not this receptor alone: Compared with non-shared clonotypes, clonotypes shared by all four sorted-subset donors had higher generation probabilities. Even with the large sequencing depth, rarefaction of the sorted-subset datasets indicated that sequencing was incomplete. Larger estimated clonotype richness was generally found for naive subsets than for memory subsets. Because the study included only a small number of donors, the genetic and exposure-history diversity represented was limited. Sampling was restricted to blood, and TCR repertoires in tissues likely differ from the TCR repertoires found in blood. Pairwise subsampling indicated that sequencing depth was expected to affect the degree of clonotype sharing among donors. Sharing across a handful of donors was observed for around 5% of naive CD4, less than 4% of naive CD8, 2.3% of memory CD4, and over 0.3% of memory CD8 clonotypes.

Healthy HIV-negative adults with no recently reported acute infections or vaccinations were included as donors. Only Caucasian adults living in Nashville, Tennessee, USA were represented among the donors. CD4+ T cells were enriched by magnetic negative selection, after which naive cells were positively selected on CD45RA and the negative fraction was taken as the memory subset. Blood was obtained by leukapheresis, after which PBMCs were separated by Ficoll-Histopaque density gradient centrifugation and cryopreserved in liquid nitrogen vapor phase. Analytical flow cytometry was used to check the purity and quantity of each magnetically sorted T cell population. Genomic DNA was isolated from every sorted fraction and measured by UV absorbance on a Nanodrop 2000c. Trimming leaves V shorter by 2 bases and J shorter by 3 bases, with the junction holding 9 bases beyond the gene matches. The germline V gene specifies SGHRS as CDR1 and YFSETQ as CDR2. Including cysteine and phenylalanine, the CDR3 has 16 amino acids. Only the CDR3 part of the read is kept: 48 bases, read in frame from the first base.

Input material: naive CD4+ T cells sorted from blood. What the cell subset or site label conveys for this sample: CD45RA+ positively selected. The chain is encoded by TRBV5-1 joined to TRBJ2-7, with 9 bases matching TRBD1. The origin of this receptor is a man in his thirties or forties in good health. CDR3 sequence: CASSFNPGQGHYEQYF. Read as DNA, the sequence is TGCGCCAGCAGCTTTAATCCGGGACAGGGCCACTACGAGCAGTACTTC.